This T cell receptor beta chain was documented in a study of CD4 T cells in relation to SARS-CoV-2 and coronaviruses. The overall study: No peptide or an HIV-1 Nef peptide pool served as negative control. Whole-study findings and limits: Each donor contributed either pre-pandemic or post-infection samples, not both.

With respect to this clone: Its antigen is undetermined.

Clones were read by immunoSEQ multiplex PCR, and TCRdb kept only the in-frame ones, dropping some. The sample consists of 15,000 to 20,000 clones, around four fifths of them appearing once. The unexposed donors gave CD4+ T cells in about 2010-2019, prior to COVID-19. After ten to eleven days of culture, CD4+ T cells were isolated. As cell numbers allowed, unexposed-donor CD4+ T cells faced SARS-CoV-2 S/N and four cold-coronavirus spikes. PBMCs were plated at roughly 2 million per well in IL-2-containing medium. Germline CDR1 SGHRS, CDR2 YFSETQ. V was trimmed by 0 bases and J by 10 bases, leaving 11 bases between them. The CDR3 covers 13 residues.

The specimen was CD4+ T cells from PBMCs, cultured in vitro. V usage is TRBV5-1 and J usage is TRBJ2-1; no definite D call. The sequence derives from a human donor in good health. This CDR3 is CASSLAPELEQFF. CDR3 bases: TGCGCCAGCAGCTTGGCACCGGAATTGGAGCAGTTCTTC.